In its sample, the clone carrying this T cell receptor beta chain was seen once. The entry originates in a study of blood T cell repertoires in COVID-19. Study at large: Samples representing acute and convalescent COVID-19 were sourced from the United States, Italy and Spain. PBMCs, B-cell-depleted T cells, or T cells provided the cDNA or gDNA that made up the material.

How the authors handled the data: By means of reference gene primer amplification, nucleated cell counts were estimated. The assay was immunoSEQ multiplex PCR, and TCRdb's table has in-frame clones only and misses some. The D gene and trimming were derived from the DNA, and the V and J assignments and clone size from that table. The repertoire consists of a few hundred thousand clones, with about 89% occurring once and the leading ten covering around 0.88%. The TCR was taken from a man under 40 with acute or convalescent COVID-19. The sample consisted of peripheral blood.

The DNA of the CDR3 is TGTGCCAGCAGCACAAGCCGGACTAGCGGTGAGCAGTTCTTC. Translation gives CASSTSRTSGEQFF. The chain links TRBV7-3 to TRBJ2-1; 10 nucleotides line up with TRBD2. The CDR3 is made up of 14 amino acids. Germline trimming cut 5 bases from V and 9 bases from J; bases unmatched to any gene: 7. The germline CDR1 and CDR2 sequences are SGHTA and FQGTGA. The complete variable domain, with remaining parts taken from reference TRBV7-3 and TRBJ2-1, reads GAGVSQTPSNKVTEKGKYVELRCDPISGHTALYWYRQSLGQGPEFLIYFQGTGAADDSGLPNDRFFAVRPEGSVSTLKIQRTERGDSAVYLCASSTSRTSGEQFFGPGTRLTVL.